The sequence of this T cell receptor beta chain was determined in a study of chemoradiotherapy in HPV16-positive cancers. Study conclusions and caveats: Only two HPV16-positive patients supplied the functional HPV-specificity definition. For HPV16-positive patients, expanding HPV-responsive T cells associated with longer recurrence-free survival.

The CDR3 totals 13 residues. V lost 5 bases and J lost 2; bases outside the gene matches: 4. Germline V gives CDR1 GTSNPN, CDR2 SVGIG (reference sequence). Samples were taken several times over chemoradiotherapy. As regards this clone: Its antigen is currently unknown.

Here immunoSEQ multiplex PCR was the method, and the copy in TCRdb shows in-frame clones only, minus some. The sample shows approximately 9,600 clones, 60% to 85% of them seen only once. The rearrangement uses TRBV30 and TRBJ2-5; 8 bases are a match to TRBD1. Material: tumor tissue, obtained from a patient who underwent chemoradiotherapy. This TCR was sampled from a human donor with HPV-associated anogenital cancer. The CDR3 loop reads CAWEQGEQETQYF. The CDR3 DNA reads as TGTGCCTGGGAACAGGGGGAGCAAGAGACCCAGTACTTC.